The clone carrying this TCR beta chain was seen once. Original handling: Estimates of nucleated cell counts were drawn from the amplification of reference gene primers. Repertoires were generated with immunoSEQ multiplex PCR, while TCRdb's copy carries only in-frame clones and drops some. Clone size and the V and J calls come from that table; the DNA yielded D and trimming. The profile covers more than 300,000 clones, with more than 80% appearing a single time and approximately 6.5% taken by the ten largest. The data originate from a study of blood T cell repertoires in COVID-19. Background on the study: Whether acute or convalescent, the COVID-19 samples came from the United States, Italy and Spain. The analysed material was cDNA or gDNA that came from T cells, B-cell-depleted T cells, or PBMCs.

The sequence came from a man younger than 35 who had recovered from COVID-19. The specimen sequenced was peripheral blood.

The CDR3 sequence: CASSISGDTGAFF. The CDR3 DNA is TGTGCCAGCTCGATTTCCGGGGACACCGGAGCTTTCTTT. The chain links TRBV18 to TRBJ1-1, with a weak D call TRBD1 (6 bases). V was shortened by 6 bases and J by 10 bases, with 18 bases between the two germline ends. This CDR3 comprises 13 residues. Germline CDR1 KGHSH, CDR2 LQKENI. The entire variable domain, with the rest obtained from reference TRBV18 and TRBJ1-1, is as follows: NAGVMQNPRHLVRRRGQEARLRCSPMKGHSHVYWYRQLPEEGLKFMVYLQKENIIDESGMPKERFSAEFPKEGPSILRIQQVVRGDSAAYFCASSISGDTGAFFGQGTRLTVV.